The clone carrying this T cell receptor beta chain appeared many times. Its target is not known. Each CDR3 protein gets one entry after TCRdb re-called the 5' RACE reads with MiXCR. The sample carries about 340,000 distinct CDR3 sequences, roughly 9% recorded once. The J segment lost 5 bases and the V segment lost 5 bases, leaving 4 bases of the junction unmatched. The CDR3 runs 15 residues. Germline loops: CDR1 MNHEY, CDR2 SVGAGI. The data stem from a study of identical twins. General study points: Instead of following the same donors, the conclusions were based on cross-sectional statistical analysis. The abundant beta clonotypes from cord blood had fewer insertions, and memory repertoires had none of this. Out-of-frame alpha sequences common to twins were enriched for low generation probability.

The sequencing input was naive T cells sorted from blood. The sequence was collected from a woman between 50 and 59 years old in good health. The chain couples TRBV6-5 to TRBJ2-1, with 12 bases fitting TRBD2. The DNA for the CDR3 is TGTGCCAGCAGTCGCAGACTAGCGGGGGACAATGAGCAGTTCTTC. Translated, it gives CASSRRLAGDNEQFF.